Below are 9 T cell receptor beta chains sequenced from a single sample in a study of T cell responses to AZD1222 COVID-19 vaccine (dated by TCRdb to the early 2020s). The intended sense of this specimen's time point label: baseline before first vaccination. Libraries were constructed by the immunoSEQ multiplex PCR assay. The table was pulled from immuneACCESS by TCRdb, which kept in-frame rearrangements only. Such tables lose some clones; where checked, under half of the loss comes from unresolved V genes, and the rest has no known cause. A total of tens of thousands of clones appear in this sample, about 92% of them only once. Of the sample, less than 6.5% falls within the top ten clones. The input for sequencing was peripheral blood, taken on day 0 of AZD1222 vaccination. The receptors were sampled from an adult in good health.

This rearrangement joins TRBV18 to TRBJ2-3; 12 bases line up with TRBD2. The J segment lost 5 bases and the V segment lost 4 bases, leaving 10 bases of the junction unmatched. Germline lookup yields CDR1 KGHSH and CDR2 LQKENI. This CDR3 is built from 17 residues. This CDR3 reads CASSRRLAGATGDTQYF. The CDR3 nucleotides are TGTGCCAGCTCACGACGACTAGCGGGAGCCACAGGAGATACGCAGTATTTT.

V is TRBV28 and J is TRBJ2-7; unclear D gene. CDR3 length: 13 residues. Trimming left V 1 base short and J 3 bases short, with 7 bases between. CDR1 and CDR2 from the germline V gene are MDHEN and SYDVKM. In DNA, the CDR3 is TGTGCCAGCAGTTTATTGGGCGGCTACGAGCAGTACTTC. Amino acids: CASSLLGGYEQYF. Variable domain in full (rest from reference TRBV28 and TRBJ2-7): DVKVTQSSRYLVKRTGEKVFLECVQDMDHENMFWYRQDPGLGLRLIYFSYDVKMKEKGDIPEGYSVSREKKERFSLILESASTNQTSMYLCASSLLGGYEQYFGPGTRLTVT.

The V call is TRBV6-2 or TRBV6-3, the J call TRBJ2-2, with 14 bases aligning to TRBD2. With 6 bases clipped from V and 6 bases from J, the junction kept 9 bases outside the gene matches. The germline CDR1 and CDR2 sequences are MNHEY and SVGEGT. The CDR3 totals 17 residues. The CDR3, as DNA: TGTGCCAGCAGCCCCTCCCCGGGACTAGCGGGAGCCGGGGAGCTGTTTTTT. It is translated as CASSPSPGLAGAGELFF.

Here the CDR3 reads CAITTGPEFEQFF. For the CDR3, the DNA is TGTGCCATCACTACAGGGCCCGAGTTTGAGCAGTTCTTC. This rearrangement joins TRBV10-3 to TRBJ2-1, with TRBD1 as a possible D gene (6 bases). Trimming stripped 7 bases from V and 9 bases from J, with 16 bases between. Germline V gene lookup returns CDR1 ENHRY and CDR2 SYGVKD. The CDR3 is 13 residues long.

The rearrangement uses TRBV28 and TRBJ1-5, with a weak D call TRBD1 (5 bases). CDR3 length: 15 amino acids. Germline assignment: CDR1 MDHEN and CDR2 SYDVKM. V lost 6 bases and J lost 2, with 14 bases in between. The CDR3 spells CASSPQGQGNQPQHF. CDR3 DNA: TGTGCCAGCAGCCCCCAGGGTCAGGGCAATCAGCCCCAGCATTTT.

The chain carries TRBV4-1 and TRBJ2-1, with 7 bases that match TRBD1. The length of the CDR3 is 14 residues. Germline V gives CDR1 MGHRA, CDR2 YSYEKL. The V and J ends lost 0 bases and 9 bases, in that order; junction bases with no gene match: 5. The CDR3 is CASSQDFRTGEQFF. The CDR3 nucleotides are TGCGCCAGCAGCCAAGATTTCAGGACAGGTGAGCAGTTCTTC.

J is TRBJ1-6 and V is TRBV6-2 or TRBV6-3, with D maybe TRBD1 (5 bases). The CDR3 has 17 residues. Germline CDR1 reads MNHEY; CDR2 reads SVGEGT. V was pared by 5 bases and J by 5 bases, with 19 bases between. For the CDR3, the DNA is TGTGCCAGCAGTCACCCGGACCGAGGACATGATAATTCACCCCTCCACTTT. Translated: CASSHPDRGHDNSPLHF.

The genes are TRBV15 and TRBJ1-1; possibly TRBD1 for D (6 bases). Germline V gene sequence: CDR1 LNHNV, CDR2 YYDKDF (reference sequence). Trimming took 5 bases from V and 4 from J, leaving 17 bases between them. There are 15 residues in the CDR3. Here the CDR3 DNA reads TGTGCCACCAGCCACTCGGGGGCCTTGGGCACTGAAGCTTTCTTT. Its protein is CATSHSGALGTEAFF.

V usage is TRBV11-3 and J usage is TRBJ2-6, with 8 bases identical to TRBD2. The germline V gene encodes CDR1 SGHNT and CDR2 YENEEA. Germline trimming cut 1 base from V and 0 bases from J; bases unmatched to any gene: 2. The CDR3 runs to 17 residues. CDR3 sequence: CASSLGTSSSGANVLTF. DNA of the CDR3: TGTGCCAGCAGCTTAGGGACTAGCAGCTCTGGGGCCAACGTCCTGACTTTC.